What follows describes a single T cell receptor (beta chain). Its target is not known. The data belong to a study of blood T cells in healthy people across ages. Study context: Template switching recovered approximately one barcoded beta molecule for every two T cells. Study-level results: Higher diversity, along with more naive CD4+ cells, distinguished long-lived donors from aged donors.

The total RNA that was extracted per sample amounted to at least 5.5 micrograms. CDR1 and CDR2 (germline): MGHRA, YSYEKL. V shed 1 base, J shed 1 base, and the junction held 5 bases outside the gene matches. The CDR3 sequence is 18 residues long. A sample-barcoded 5' primer and a J-beta primer mix were used in a second PCR of about 7 to 12 cycles. One entry per CDR3 protein results from TCRdb running MiXCR on the 5' RACE reads. The data show 1.5 million to 2 million distinct CDR3 sequences, with around half seen just once and over 2% held by the top ten. This sequence was found in a woman between 40 and 55 years old in good health. This chain uses TRBV4-1 with TRBJ2-4; 12 bases are shared with TRBD2. Source material: blood. CDR3 sequence reads: CASSQGLAGGRAKNIQYF. CDR3 DNA: TGCGCCAGCAGCCAAGGGCTAGCGGGGGGGCGGGCCAAAAACATTCAGTACTTC.